The following is a TCR beta chain sequence with its context. This record comes from a study of OX40 agonist ivuxolimab in advanced cancers. Produced via immunoSEQ multiplex PCR; TCRdb's table is partial and in-frame only. Counted here are 70,000 to 90,000 clones, approximately 89% occurring once; the ten biggest clones make up 0.3% to 0.45%. V dropped 6 bases and J dropped 0 bases, with 14 bases sitting between them. The CDR3 has 15 amino acids. Germline-derived CDR1 and CDR2 are LNHDA and SQIVND (reference sequence). The receptor was derived from an adult with an advanced solid tumor such as melanoma, head and neck, liver or kidney cancer. This specimen was CD4+ or CD8+ T cells sorted from blood, taken in a trial of the OX40 agonist ivuxolimab. The V and J genes are TRBV19 and TRBJ1-2; D unresolved. The CDR3 DNA reads TGTGCCAGTAGATCCGACGGCCGGGCTAACTATGGCTACACCTTC. Translated: CASRSDGRANYGYTF.